The rows below give T cell receptor beta chains drawn from one sample of a study of blood T cell repertoires in COVID-19. Clones were sequenced by immunoSEQ multiplex PCR, and TCRdb holds only the in-frame ones, with some missing. The table records some 360,000 clones, over 85% of them present only once. The source material was peripheral blood. These receptors were obtained from a woman aged 55-69 years with COVID-19, enrolled during active disease. Both conserved end residues are part of each CDR3. Fields, in order: V gene, J gene, clone size, D gene, CDR3 DNA, CDR3 protein. The D gene is left open where the match is weak. Clone size is stated in some rows and not others, as once, few, many or a class when expanded.

TRBV6-6,TRBJ1-3,NA,NA,TGTGCCAGCAGACCAGGGGCTACTGGAAACACCATATATTTT,CASRPGATGNTIYF
TRBV14,TRBJ1-3,NA,NA,TGTGCCAGCAGCCAGGCACAGGGAGTGGCTGGAAACACCATATATTTT,CASSQAQGVAGNTIYF
TRBV4-1,TRBJ2-4,NA,TRBD2,TGCGCCAGCAGCCAAGACGGCGGGGGGGTAAAAAACATTCAGTACTTC,CASSQDGGGVKNIQYF
TRBV25-1,TRBJ1-2,NA,TRBD1,TGTGCCAGCGCACGACAGGGGGCCTATGGCTACACCTTC,CASARQGAYGYTF
TRBV10-3,TRBJ2-5,NA,NA,TGTGCCATCAGTGAGTCGGCACTAACGCAGACCCAGTACTTC,CAISESALTQTQYF
TRBV30,TRBJ2-5,NA,TRBD1,TGTGCCTGGAGCGGACAGGGTTTAGCCCAAGAGACCCAGTACTTC,CAWSGQGLAQETQYF
TRBV2,TRBJ2-2,NA,NA,TGTGCCAGCAGCAGAACGGGGGCCGGGGAGCTGTTTTTT,CASSRTGAGELFF
TRBV5-1,TRBJ1-1,NA,TRBD1,TGCGCCAGCAGCCCCAGGGGACAGGGTGGGACTGAAGCTTTCTTT,CASSPRGQGGTEAFF
TRBV12-3/TRBV12-4,TRBJ1-2,NA,NA,TGTGCCAGCAGTTTAGCCTTGGGGGCTGGCTACACCTTC,CASSLALGAGYTF
TRBV6-5,TRBJ2-7,NA,NA,TGTGCCAGCAGTTCCAGGCCGTACGAGCAGTACTTC,CASSSRPYEQYF
TRBV24-1,TRBJ2-3,few,NA,TGTGCCACCAGTGATTTGGCCCCTGACGGGACAGATACGCAGTATTTT,CATSDLAPDGTDTQYF
TRBV5-1,TRBJ1-1,NA,NA,TGCGCCAGCAGCTTGGACACCCCGAACACTGAAGCTTTCTTT,CASSLDTPNTEAFF
TRBV6-5,TRBJ1-4,NA,TRBD1,TGTGCCAGCAGAAACACCGGGACAGGGGATGAAAAACTGTTTTTT,CASRNTGTGDEKLFF
TRBV30,TRBJ2-7,NA,NA,TGTGCCGGGTCCACGGGATCCCTCTACGAGCAGTACTTC,CAGSTGSLYEQYF
TRBV18,TRBJ1-1,NA,NA,TGTGCCAGCTCTCCCCAGGGAGGGACTGAAGCTTTCTTT,CASSPQGGTEAFF